This TCR beta chain was identified in a study of response to subunit inactivated influenza vaccine. Notes on the study in general: T cells newly recruited by each seasonal influenza vaccination are few, the authors suggested.

Via MiXCR, TCRdb re-called the RT-PCR reads, giving one row per CDR3 protein. The data hold approximately 500,000 distinct CDR3 sequences, with roughly 13% observed a single time. Concerning this clonotype: Its antigen is currently unknown.

This CDR3 contains 16 residues. V lost 0 bases and J lost 4; bases outside the gene matches: 8. Germline CDR1 reads SQVTM; CDR2 reads ANQGSEA. The TCR sequence derives from a man aged 45 to 65 who received an inactivated influenza vaccine. This sample comprised PBMCs from blood, obtained about 40 days after vaccination. The chain recombines TRBV29-1 with TRBJ1-1, with TRBD1 matching 10 bases. As DNA, the CDR3 is TGCAGCGTTGAAGATCGGGGACAGGGGAGGAGCACTGAAGCTTTCTTT. This translates into CSVEDRGQGRSTEAFF.